Listed below are T cell receptor beta chains from one sample, sequenced in a study of cytomegalovirus exposure and HLA in healthy donors. The method was immunoSEQ multiplex PCR; TCRdb's version includes in-frame clones alone and lacks a portion of them. The sample totals about 200,000 clones. Sequencing was carried out using PBMCs. Every receptor here comes from a boy between 10 and 17 years old in good health and CMV-seronegative. The conserved cysteine and the conserved F or W are not part of the CDR3 here.

v_call,j_call,cdr3_aa
TRBV6-1,TRBJ1-1,ASSGEDRMNTEAF
TRBV18,TRBJ1-2,ASSPAADAYGYT
TRBV29-1,TRBJ2-7,SFQDSYEQY
TRBV11-2,TRBJ2-6,ASSLLSGRGLT
TRBV6-5,TRBJ2-1,ATQGQNYNEQF
TRBV2,TRBJ2-3,ASVNYLDTQY
TRBV7-9,TRBJ2-1,ASSYLAGGTNEQF
TRBV5-1,TRBJ2-1,ASSVERPGGNNEQF
TRBV4-1,TRBJ2-1,ASSQGVGGSYNEQF
TRBV7-2,TRBJ2-3,ASSLGLSDTQY
TRBV10-3,TRBJ1-6,AISEATTTDSSNSPLH
TRBV5-4,TRBJ1-1,ASSPTLIDTEAF
TRBV5-4,TRBJ2-2,ASSFSVQSNTGELF
TRBV30,TRBJ1-6,AWSGGRFTYNSPLH
TRBV2,TRBJ1-2,ASSDPGQGYGYT
TRBV27,TRBJ2-7,ASSPGTGLSYEQY
TRBV11-2,TRBJ1-1,ASSLRRIEAF
TRBV28,TRBJ1-1,ASSFPQVLNTEAF
TRBV13,TRBJ2-5,ASSRQGAEETQY
TRBV28,TRBJ2-1,ASTALPEGQF
TRBV29-1,TRBJ2-1,SGRGSEQF
TRBV6-1,TRBJ2-2,ASSETGATGELF
TRBV6-6,TRBJ1-2,ASSVIQGAFVYGYT
TRBV19,TRBJ1-2,ASSHGTGLNYGYT
TRBV7-2,TRBJ2-5,ASSWDFGETQY
TRBV5-1,TRBJ2-5,ASSLAGGARETQY
TRBV7-3,TRBJ2-2,ASSSSGTGELF
TRBV7-8,TRBJ2-7,ASSGSPTGTGGYEQY
TRBV5-6,TRBJ2-6,ASSLTPGDVSGANVLT
TRBV13,-,ASSFRARYEQY
TRBV7-9,TRBJ1-2,ASSREVAGDGYT
TRBV5-1,TRBJ2-3,ASSLGLAGSTDTQY
TRBV7-2,TRBJ1-2,ASSLVWEGAEGYT
TRBV5-4,TRBJ2-4,ASSLSDRGPGGNQY
TRBV5-4,TRBJ2-1,ASSDPGHHNEQF
TRBV6-6,TRBJ2-1,ASSYGLGSFHEQF
TRBV2,TRBJ1-4,ASSAGRGNEKLF
TRBV11-2,TRBJ1-1,ASSSEDSFMNTEAF
TRBV11-2,TRBJ2-1,ASSSGQGRL
TRBV18,TRBJ2-6,ASSPYTAQWGANVLT
TRBV1,TRBJ2-1,TSLRASGGLQPNEQF
TRBV6-6,TRBJ1-1,ASTPGRGRDTEAF
TRBV30,TRBJ2-1,AWSVLVNEQF
TRBV7-9,TRBJ2-5,ASSFFPDSKETQY
TRBV11-2,TRBJ1-5,ASSLTPTGNQPQH